This T cell receptor (beta chain) was captured in a study of T cell repertoires in cytomegalovirus infection. Study-wide context: Matching HLA type and CMV infection were both indicated by public TCR beta signatures. Study-level results: Frequencies of public TCR beta families were cumulated, and this identified carriers of CMV plus the relevant HLA. HLA-C-restricted CMV-specific TCR beta clonotypes prevailed in the ex vivo response.

Details on this clonotype: Its antigen is not known.

TCRdb called the reads again in MiXCR, with one record for every CDR3 protein. The sample includes 740,000 or so distinct CDR3 sequences, approximately 34% of them seen just once. The sequencing sample was made of PBMCs. The receptor's source is a human donor in good health (CMV status not recorded). Some clones in this sample may be carry-over from other donors' samples.

The CDR3, as DNA: TGCGCCAGCAGTTTTACCGGGACAGTTAATGAAAAACTGTTTTTT. It specifies CASSFTGTVNEKLFF. The V and J genes are TRBV5-1 and TRBJ1-4, with 7 positions matching TRBD1. The length of the CDR3 is 15 residues. The germline gives CDR1 SGHRS, CDR2 YFSETQ. V shed 5 bases and J 4 bases; nucleotides not matched to a gene: 8.